This TCR beta chain comes out of a study of cytomegalovirus exposure and HLA in healthy donors. Some clones are missing from TCRdb's copy, which holds only in-frame ones; the method was immunoSEQ multiplex PCR. The repertoire holds about 310,000 clones, with approximately 91% as singletons. V gave up 5 bases and J gave up 8 bases; unmatched junction bases: 6. Germline V gene lookup returns CDR1 SGHVS and CDR2 FQNEAQ. The CDR3 is 13 amino acids. The sequencing sample was made of PBMCs. The source of this sequence is a man in his thirties or forties in good health and CMV-seronegative. The gene calls are TRBV7-8 and TRBJ1-3; 7 nucleotides align to TRBD1. The CDR3 reads CASSRNQGDTIYF. The CDR3 DNA sequence: TGTGCCAGCAGCAGAAACCAGGGGGACACCATATATTTT. Full variable domain (outside the CDR3, taken from reference TRBV7-8 and TRBJ1-3): GAGVSQSPRYKVAKRGQDVALRCDPISGHVSLFWYQQALGQGPEFLTYFQNEAQLDKSGLPSDRFFAERPEGSVSTLKIQRTQQEDSAVYLCASSRNQGDTIYFGEGSWLTVV.